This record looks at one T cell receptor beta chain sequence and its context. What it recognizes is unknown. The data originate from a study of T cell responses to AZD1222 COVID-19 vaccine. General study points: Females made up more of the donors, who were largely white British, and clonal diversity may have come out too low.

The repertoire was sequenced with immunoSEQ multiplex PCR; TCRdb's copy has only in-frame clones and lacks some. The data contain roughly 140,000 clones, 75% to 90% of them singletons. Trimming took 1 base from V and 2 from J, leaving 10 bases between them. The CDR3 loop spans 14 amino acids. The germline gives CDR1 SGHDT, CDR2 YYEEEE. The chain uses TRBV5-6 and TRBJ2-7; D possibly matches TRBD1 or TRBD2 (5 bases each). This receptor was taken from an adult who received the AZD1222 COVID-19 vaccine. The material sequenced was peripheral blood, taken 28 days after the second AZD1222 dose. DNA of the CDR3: TGTGCCAGCAGCTTGTCGGGGCGCCCCTACGAGCAGTACTTC. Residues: CASSLSGRPYEQYF.